Here is one T cell receptor (beta chain) with its context. No antigen is known for it. The data are from a study of beta chain features in type 1 diabetes. Points from the study as a whole: People with Type 1 diabetes carried modestly yet significantly shorter TCRB CDR3s in all four CD4+ subsets. Naive, central memory and Treg TCRB repertoires appeared more alike in patients than in healthy donors.

One heparinised blood draw averaging approximately 120 mL was given by each donor. Sequenced material consisted of expressed TCRB transcripts (all of the isolated RNA was reverse transcribed). Some clones are missing from TCRdb's copy, which holds only in-frame ones; the method was immunoSEQ multiplex PCR. The sample lists about 270,000 clones; around 15% were seen once. V lost 0 bases and J lost 6, with 13 bases in between. Germline lookup yields CDR1 SGHNT and CDR2 YYREEE (reference sequence). The CDR3 sequence is 15 residues long. The chain is built from TRBV5-4 and TRBJ2-1; tentatively, D is TRBD2 (5 bases). Sequencing input: naive CD4+ T cells from blood. The receptor was derived from a man aged 25 to 40 with type 1 diabetes. The CDR3 sequence is CASSLVGARRNEQFF. Written as DNA, the CDR3 is TGTGCCAGCAGCTTGGTGGGAGCCCGGCGCAATGAGCAGTTCTTC.